These 7 T cell receptor beta chains were all obtained from the same sample, sequenced in a study of a mutant IDH1 vaccine in newly diagnosed glioma. Produced via immunoSEQ multiplex PCR; TCRdb's table is partial and in-frame only. Of fewer than 50,000 clones in the sample, 75% to 85% are singletons; the top ten hold less than 9.5%. Time point reported: baseline, week 1 (first vaccination visit). This sample's treatment: pre-vaccination baseline after standard-of-care therapy. The specimen was PBMCs, collected from a glioma patient treated with radiotherapy, temozolomide or both. These receptors came from a man in his forties or fifties with glioma. Some clones in this sample may be carry-over from other donors' samples.

The rearrangement links TRBV4-2 to TRBJ1-1; D is perhaps TRBD1 (5 bases). V lost 6 bases, J lost 1 base, and 12 bases lay in between. There are 14 residues in the CDR3. Germline V gene data show CDR1 as LGHNA and CDR2 as YNFKEQ. In DNA, the CDR3 is TGTGCCAGCAGTCGGGGGACGGGGAACACTGAAGCTTTCTTT. This codes for CASSRGTGNTEAFF.

The rearrangement uses TRBV7-2 and TRBJ1-5; 8 bases are a match to TRBD1. V shed 5 bases, J shed 2 bases, and the junction held 8 bases outside the gene matches. This CDR3 has 16 residues. Germline V CDR1 and CDR2: SGHTA, FQGNSA. The CDR3: CASSTRTGSGNQPQHF. The CDR3 bases are TGTGCCAGCAGCACCCGGACAGGGTCCGGCAATCAGCCCCAGCATTTT.

This CDR3 is CASSQGGAEETQYF. As DNA, the CDR3 is TGTGCCAGCAGCCAGGGGGGGGCCGAGGAGACCCAGTACTTC. The chain is built from TRBV5-4 and TRBJ2-5; D assignment may be TRBD1 or TRBD2 (7 bases each). V was shortened by 4 bases and J by 5 bases, with 15 bases between the two germline ends. This CDR3 comprises 14 residues. From germline, CDR1 is SGHNT and CDR2 YYREEE (reference sequence).

CDR3 bases: TGTGCCAGCAACCACTATGGCTACACCTTC. Amino acid sequence: CASNHYGYTF. This chain uses TRBV28 with TRBJ1-2; D unclear. The germline V gene has CDR1 MDHEN and CDR2 SYDVKM. The CDR3 consists of 10 residues. V gave up 7 bases and J gave up 3 bases, with 3 bases separating them.

This clone is a singleton in its sample. The J gene is TRBJ1-3, the V gene TRBV30, with D perhaps matching TRBD1 (6 bases). Trimming cost V 0 bases and J 2 bases, with 17 bases left between them. Per the germline V gene, CDR1 is GTSNPN and CDR2 is SVGIG (reference sequence). The length of the CDR3 is 17 residues. CDR3 DNA sequence: TGTGCCTGGAGTGTACGATGGGGGCAACGAACTGGAAACACCATATATTTT. This translates into CAWSVRWGQRTGNTIYF.

The chain has TRBV11-2 and TRBJ1-2; D uncertain. The CDR3 length is 16 residues. V lost 5 bases and J 2 bases, leaving 18 bases between the germline ends. Per the germline V gene, CDR1 is SGHAT and CDR2 is FQNNGV. CDR3 sequence: CASSPEGHKENYGYTF. Here the CDR3 DNA reads TGTGCCAGCAGCCCCGAGGGCCACAAGGAAAACTATGGCTACACCTTC.

The genes are TRBV27 and TRBJ1-2; TRBD1 matches 8 bases. V was clipped by 5 bases and J by 2 bases; unmatched bases: 10. The length of the CDR3 is 16 residues. The V gene's germline CDR1 is MNHEY and CDR2 SMNVEV (reference sequence). The CDR3 nucleotides are TGTGCCAGCAGTCTGGCGGCAGGGGGCACCAACTATGGCTACACCTTC. Encoded protein: CASSLAAGGTNYGYTF.